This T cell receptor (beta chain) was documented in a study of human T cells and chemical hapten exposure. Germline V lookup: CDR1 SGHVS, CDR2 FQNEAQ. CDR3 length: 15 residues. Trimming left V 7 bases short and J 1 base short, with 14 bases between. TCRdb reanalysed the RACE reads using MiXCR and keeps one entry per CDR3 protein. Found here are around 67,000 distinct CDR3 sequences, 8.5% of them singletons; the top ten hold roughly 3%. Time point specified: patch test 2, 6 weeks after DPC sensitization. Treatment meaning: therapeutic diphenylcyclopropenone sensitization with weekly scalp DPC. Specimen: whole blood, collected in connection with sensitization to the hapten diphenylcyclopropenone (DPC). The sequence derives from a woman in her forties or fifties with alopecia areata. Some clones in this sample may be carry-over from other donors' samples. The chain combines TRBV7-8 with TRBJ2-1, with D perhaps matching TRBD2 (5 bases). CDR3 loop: CASTQGRTSYNEQFF. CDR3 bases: TGTGCCAGCACCCAAGGGCGGACTTCCTACAATGAGCAGTTCTTC.